What follows are 11 T cell receptor beta chains derived from one specimen sequenced in a study of regulatory T cells in long-lasting Graves disease. Time point specified: newly diagnosed GD, antithyroid drugs for less than 3 months. Following extraction of RNA from PBMCs, that RNA was used to make the TCR library. According to the study, TCR beta libraries were built with iRepertoire HTBI primers and CDR3-region Arm-PCR. TCRdb reanalysed the multiplex PCR reads using MiXCR and keeps one entry per CDR3 protein. Of hundreds of thousands of distinct CDR3 sequences in the sample, around 15% are singletons; the top ten hold 25% to 30%. Separately, the same data were catalogued under a study of T cells in Graves' hyperthyroidism and ophthalmopathy.

The starting material was peripheral blood mononuclear cells (PBMCs), obtained at new diagnosis, from a patient treated with antithyroid drugs. Every receptor here comes from a man aged 35-49 years with Graves disease.

This clonotype was observed once. The V call is TRBV5-1, the J call TRBJ2-1; TRBD2 might be the D (6 bases). This CDR3 is 14 amino acids long. Germline values: CDR1 SGHRS, CDR2 YFSETQ. V was cut by 3 bases and J by 8 bases, with 15 bases left in between. CDR3 nucleotide sequence: TGCGCCAGCAGCTCAAGGACTACAACCCATGAGCAGTTCTTC. Amino acid sequence: CASSSRTTTHEQFF.

This clonotype was counted ten times or more. The chain joins TRBV12-5 to TRBJ2-7; TRBD1 matches at 7 bases. Germline V lookup: CDR1 LGHNT, CDR2 FRNRAP. This CDR3 has 20 residues. With V trimmed by 2 bases and J by 3 bases, 22 bases remained unmatched. CDR3 bases: TGTGCTAGTGGTTTGACCCTAAGAGGACTTCTCCATTCAGGGGGCTACGAGCAGTACTTC. Translating gives CASGLTLRGLLHSGGYEQYF.

This clonotype was seen at least ten times. A much larger clone sits a single nucleotide away, making a read error possible. The chain is built from TRBV28 and TRBJ2-5; 7 bases agree with TRBD1. Germline V gene sequence: CDR1 MDHEN, CDR2 SYDVKM. This CDR3 contains 14 residues. The V gene end was trimmed by 7 bases and the J gene end by 6 bases; junction bases not matched to a gene: 11. CDR3 DNA: TGTGCCAGCACCCCTCGAGGGGGCGTAAAGACCCAGTACTTC. It yields the protein CASTPRGGVKTQYF. Using reference TRBV28 and TRBJ2-5 for the parts outside the CDR3, the full variable domain is DVKVTQSSRYLVKRTGEKVFLECVQDMDHENMFWYRQDPGLGLRLIYFSYDVKMKEKGDIPEGYSVSREKKERFSLILESASTNQTSMYLCASTPRGGVKTQYFGPGTRLLVL.

This clonotype was seen at least ten times. V usage is TRBV9 and J usage is TRBJ2-3; 7 bases are a match to TRBD2. CDR3 size: 16 residues. V shed 0 bases, J shed 4 bases, and the junction held 8 bases outside the gene matches. Germline V gene lookup returns CDR1 SGDLS and CDR2 YYNGEE. CDR3 in DNA: TGTGCCAGCAGCGTAGGCCCCGGACTAGTTTCAGATACGCAGTATTTT. Translated: CASSVGPGLVSDTQYF.

This clonotype was observed a few times. V and J are TRBV9 and TRBJ1-5, with a tentative D call TRBD1 (5 bases). CDR3 size: 15 residues. The ends were cut back, 0 bases at V and 1 base at J, with 8 bases in the middle. The germline gives CDR1 SGDLS, CDR2 YYNGEE. CDR3 nucleotide sequence: TGTGCCAGCAGCGTAGACGGGGGGAGCAATCAGCCCCAGCATTTT. It encodes CASSVDGGSNQPQHF. Drawing the rest from reference TRBV9 and TRBJ1-5, the complete variable domain is DSGVTQTPKHLITATGQRVTLRCSPRSGDLSVYWYQQSLDQGLQFLIQYYNGEERAKGNILERFSAQQFPDLHSELNLSSLELGDSALYFCASSVDGGSNQPQHFGDGTRLSIL.

The chain's CDR3 is CSVLIPRPGALQGELFF. CDR3 DNA sequence: TGCAGCGTTTTAATCCCCCGGCCAGGGGCTCTTCAGGGGGAGCTGTTTTTT. This rearrangement joins TRBV29-1 to TRBJ2-2; TRBD1 might be the D (6 bases). This CDR3 spans 17 amino acids. Germline V gene sequence: CDR1 SQVTM, CDR2 ANQGSEA. V shed 5 bases and J shed 8 bases, with 27 bases lying between them.

This clonotype was observed a single time. The chain combines TRBV9 with TRBJ1-2, with D perhaps TRBD1 (5 bases). Trimming removed 3 bases from V and 0 bases from J, with 12 bases in between. The CDR3 length is 15 residues. CDR1 is SGDLS and CDR2 is YYNGEE in the germline V gene. The CDR3 DNA reads as TGTGCCAGCAGCGCGGGACTGAATGCTAACTATGGCTACACCTTC. Translation: CASSAGLNANYGYTF.

This chain links TRBV12-3 or TRBV12-4 with TRBJ1-5, with unresolved D. V lost 2 bases and J 3 bases, leaving 8 bases between the germline ends. The CDR3 loop spans 14 amino acids. This CDR3 reads CASSLFSDNQPQHF. The CDR3 nucleotides are TGTGCCAGCAGTTTATTTAGTGACAATCAGCCCCAGCATTTT.

Only a few counts were recorded for this clonotype. The chain carries TRBV2 and TRBJ2-2, with a tentative D call TRBD1 (6 bases). The CDR3 totals 14 residues. Trimming took 4 bases from V and 6 from J, leaving 12 bases between them. Germline CDR1 SNHLY, CDR2 FYNNEI. CDR3 loop: CASSVDGTSGELFF. The CDR3 bases are TGTGCCAGCAGTGTAGACGGGACATCCGGGGAGCTGTTTTTT.

This chain links TRBV18 with TRBJ2-5; TRBD1 might be the D (5 bases). Germline V lookup: CDR1 KGHSH, CDR2 LQKENI. CDR3 size: 14 residues. Trimming removed 2 bases at V and 6 bases at J, with 13 bases between. The CDR3 spells CASSPSGSLKTQYF. CDR3 coding DNA: TGTGCCAGCTCACCATCAGGGTCGTTAAAGACCCAGTACTTC.

In its sample, this clonotype was seen many times. The rearrangement links TRBV12-3 or TRBV12-4 to TRBJ2-7; D tentatively reads TRBD1 or TRBD2 (7 bases each). V was shortened by 6 bases and J by 7 bases, with 22 bases between the two germline ends. CDR3 length: 15 residues. CDR3 bases: TGTGCCAGCAGGGCCATGGGAGGGGGCGCGGGAGAGCAGTACTTC. The encoded protein is CASRAMGGGAGEQYF.